Shown below are 24 T cell receptor beta chains from a single sample sequenced in a study of cytomegalovirus exposure and HLA in healthy donors. This PCR relied on a set of 60 Vbeta primers and 13 Jbeta primers. This table comes from immunoSEQ multiplex PCR, and its TCRdb copy is limited to in-frame clones, with some not included. Among more than 80,000 clones, about two thirds were seen once, and the ten largest hold approximately 2.8%. Sequenced: PBMCs. These TCRs come from a female donor in good health and CMV-seronegative.

This chain links TRBV2 with TRBJ2-7; D is possibly TRBD2 (5 bases). This CDR3 has 15 amino acids. V lost 0 bases and J lost 2, with 11 bases in between. From germline, CDR1 is SNHLY and CDR2 FYNNEI. The CDR3 DNA follows: TGTGCCAGCAGTGAAGCTGCGGGTTTCGCCTACGAGCAGTACTTC. Protein: CASSEAAGFAYEQYF.

The V and J genes are TRBV5-1 and TRBJ2-5; D unresolved. This CDR3 is 16 amino acids long. Germline-derived CDR1 and CDR2 are SGHRS and YFSETQ. The ends were cut back, 0 bases at V and 0 bases at J, with 12 bases in the middle. CDR3: CASSLARSSNQETQYF. CDR3 nucleotide sequence: TGCGCCAGCAGCTTGGCCCGGTCGAGCAACCAAGAGACCCAGTACTTC.

Comment on this clone: Other DNA sequences from this sample encode an identical CDR3 as well. The CDR3 DNA follows: TGCGCCAGCAGCTCGGACAGCAACACTGAAGCTTTCTTT. It encodes CASSSDSNTEAFF. The chain combines TRBV5-1 with TRBJ1-1; TRBD1 might be the D (6 bases). The CDR3 consists of 13 residues. Germline V gene sequence: CDR1 SGHRS, CDR2 YFSETQ. Trimming shortened V by 3 bases and J by 2 bases, and 8 bases separated the two germline ends.

Here the CDR3 reads CATSRSQTSSGYTF. For the CDR3, the DNA is TGTGCCACCAGCAGGAGTCAGACTTCGTCTGGCTACACCTTC. The chain links TRBV15 to TRBJ1-2, with D uncertain. CDR3 size: 14 residues. Germline loops: CDR1 LNHNV, CDR2 YYDKDF (reference sequence). Between the trimmed V and J ends, which lost 3 bases and 7 bases, there was a span of 15 bases.

V and J are TRBV19 and TRBJ1-5; D may be TRBD1 (5 bases). The CDR3 sequence is 14 residues long. V lost 7 bases and J 1 base, leaving 11 bases between the germline ends. CDR1 and CDR2 from the germline V gene are LNHDA and SQIVND (reference sequence). CDR3: CASNPRGSNQPQHF. The CDR3 region has the DNA TGTGCCAGTAATCCGCGGGGGAGCAATCAGCCCCAGCATTTT.

The V gene is TRBV28, the J gene TRBJ2-7, with 13 bases identical to TRBD2. The germline V gene has CDR1 MDHEN and CDR2 SYDVKM. The CDR3 is 19 amino acids. V was pared by 4 bases and J by 4 bases, with 16 bases of the junction left unmatched. The chain's CDR3 is CASSSSLTGLAGFRYEQYF. The CDR3, as DNA: TGTGCCAGCAGTTCCTCCCTTACGGGACTAGCGGGATTTCGGTACGAGCAGTACTTC. Variable domain in full (rest from reference TRBV28 and TRBJ2-7): DVKVTQSSRYLVKRTGEKVFLECVQDMDHENMFWYRQDPGLGLRLIYFSYDVKMKEKGDIPEGYSVSREKKERFSLILESASTNQTSMYLCASSSSLTGLAGFRYEQYFGPGTRLTVT.

This clone came up once. The chain combines TRBV7-8 with TRBJ2-2; 9 nucleotides line up with TRBD2. Germline assignment: CDR1 SGHVS and CDR2 FQNEAQ. The CDR3 spans 17 residues. J lost 1 base, V lost 5 bases, and 8 bases had no gene match. CDR3 loop: CASSQGKREVNTGELFF. In nucleotides, the CDR3 is TGTGCCAGCAGCCAGGGCAAGCGGGAGGTGAACACCGGGGAGCTGTTTTTT.

CDR3 bases: TGCGCCAGCAGTGAGCCACGACAGCCTAACTATGGCTACACCTTC. It codes for CASSEPRQPNYGYTF. The V gene is TRBV10-2, the J gene TRBJ1-2; D possibly corresponds to TRBD1 (5 bases). Germline V CDR1 and CDR2: WSHSY, SAAADI. The CDR3 totals 15 residues. The V gene lost 2 bases and the J gene lost 0 bases, with 10 bases spanning the gap.

Only a few counts were recorded for this clone. The chain uses TRBV28 and TRBJ1-4; maybe TRBD1 (5 bases). The germline gives CDR1 MDHEN, CDR2 SYDVKM. V lost 3 bases and J lost 0, with 14 bases in between. There are 17 residues in the CDR3. The CDR3 reads CASSFYQGFATNEKLFF. The CDR3 DNA reads TGTGCCAGCAGTTTTTATCAGGGTTTCGCAACTAATGAAAAACTGTTTTTT. The full variable domain, in which reference TRBV28 and TRBJ1-4 provide the parts outside the CDR3, is DVKVTQSSRYLVKRTGEKVFLECVQDMDHENMFWYRQDPGLGLRLIYFSYDVKMKEKGDIPEGYSVSREKKERFSLILESASTNQTSMYLCASSFYQGFATNEKLFFGSGTQLSVL.

This clone was found once. This chain uses TRBV5-4 with TRBJ2-1, with 7 bases fitting TRBD2. The germline V gene has CDR1 SGHNT and CDR2 YYREEE (reference sequence). This CDR3 spans 14 amino acids. Trimming removed 4 bases from V and 3 bases from J; junction bases left unmatched: 4. This chain's CDR3 is CASSTERGYNEQFF. The DNA of the CDR3 is TGTGCCAGCAGCACGGAGCGGGGCTACAATGAGCAGTTCTTC.

The chain carries TRBV19 and TRBJ2-7; D is possibly TRBD2 (6 bases). Germline V gene lookup returns CDR1 LNHDA and CDR2 SQIVND (reference sequence). This CDR3 spans 12 amino acids. Trimming removed 6 bases from V and 2 bases from J, with 8 bases in between. As DNA, the CDR3 is TGTGCCAGTAGGGGAGGCGCCTACGAGCAGTACTTC. Residues: CASRGGAYEQYF. The full variable domain, rest sourced from reference TRBV19 and TRBJ2-7, is DGGITQSPKYLFRKEGQNVTLSCEQNLNHDAMYWYRQDPGQGLRLIYYSQIVNDFQKGDIAEGYSVSREKKESFPLTVTSAQKNPTAFYLCASRGGAYEQYFGPGTRLTVT.

This clone occurred a few times. The V gene is TRBV7-2, the J gene TRBJ2-3, with 10 bases identical to TRBD2. The V and J ends lost 5 bases and 0 bases, in that order; junction bases with no gene match: 8. This CDR3 has 17 residues. Germline V lookup: CDR1 SGHTA, CDR2 FQGNSA. CDR3 sequence reads: CASSRVAGGISTDTQYF. The CDR3 DNA is TGTGCCAGCAGCCGAGTAGCGGGAGGAATTAGCACAGATACGCAGTATTTT.

The chain recombines TRBV5-5 with TRBJ2-1; a possible D gene is TRBD1 (6 bases). Looked up from germline, CDR1 is SGHKS and CDR2 is YYEKEE (reference sequence). The CDR3 spans 15 residues. V lost 0 bases, J lost 4 bases, and 11 bases lay in between. The CDR3 DNA sequence: TGTGCCAGCAGCTTGGGACAGGTTCGATACAATGAGCAGTTCTTC. It yields the protein CASSLGQVRYNEQFF.

This clone was seen a few times. The rearrangement uses TRBV5-1 and TRBJ2-7; D gene uncertain. CDR1 SGHRS and CDR2 YFSETQ come from the germline V gene. The CDR3 extends over 15 amino acids. Trimming pared 6 bases from V and 4 bases from J, leaving 20 bases between. The CDR3 loop is CASKVEPAAVYEQYF. The CDR3 DNA reads as TGCGCCAGCAAGGTGGAACCCGCGGCAGTATACGAGCAGTACTTC.

The chain links TRBV5-1 to TRBJ1-3; D perhaps matches TRBD1 (6 bases). The V and J ends lost 5 bases and 3 bases respectively, with 12 bases between them. Germline CDR1 and CDR2: SGHRS and YFSETQ. The CDR3 runs 14 residues. CDR3 bases: TGCGCCAGCAGACAGACAGGTGTTGGAAACACCATATATTTT. The encoded protein is CASRQTGVGNTIYF.

This clone was observed a few times. The chain couples TRBV5-1 to TRBJ1-1; a weak D match, TRBD1 (6 bases). The CDR3 spans 13 residues. V dropped 4 bases and J dropped 1 base, with 8 bases sitting between them. In germline, CDR1 is SGHRS, CDR2 YFSETQ. CDR3 sequence (DNA): TGCGCCAGCAGCGTGGACAGGAACACTGAAGCTTTCTTT. Protein: CASSVDRNTEAFF.

A single count supports this clone. The chain couples TRBV29-1 to TRBJ2-7, with D unclear. The CDR3 runs to 11 residues. The V gene's germline CDR1 is SQVTM and CDR2 ANQGSEA. V was cut by 2 bases and J by 5 bases, with 7 bases left in between. The CDR3 nucleotides are TGCAGCGTTGAAAGCGTCGACGAGCAGTACTTC. Residues: CSVESVDEQYF.

With respect to this clone: Given the absence of the conserved phenylalanine or tryptophan at the CDR3 end, a read error is likely. V gene TRBV30 combines with J gene TRBJ1-1; D is perhaps TRBD1 (6 bases). Germline loops: CDR1 GTSNPN, CDR2 SVGIG (reference sequence). Trimming removed 1 base from V and 1 base from J, with 16 bases in between. The CDR3 has 16 residues. CDR3 region: CAWSGGTKGENTEAFS. CDR3 DNA: TGTGCCTGGAGTGGGGGAACCAAGGGGGAGAACACTGAAGCTTTCTCT.

This chain links TRBV7-2 with TRBJ2-1; D might be TRBD2 (5 bases). The ends were cut back, 0 bases at V and 5 bases at J, with 17 bases in the middle. This CDR3 comprises 17 residues. Germline loops: CDR1 SGHTA, CDR2 FQGNSA. Here the CDR3 DNA reads TGTGCCAGCAGCTTAGCGGGCTCTAGCCCCACCCACAATGAGCAGTTCTTC. This gives the protein CASSLAGSSPTHNEQFF.

This chain connects TRBV18 to TRBJ2-1; D ambiguous. Germline loops: CDR1 KGHSH, CDR2 LQKENI. This CDR3 has 11 residues. Trimming stripped 2 bases from V and 7 bases from J, with 3 bases between. The CDR3 region is CASSPINEQFF. The CDR3 DNA is TGTGCCAGCTCACCAATAAATGAGCAGTTCTTC.

The chain links TRBV10-1 to TRBJ2-7; TRBD2 agrees at 8 bases. The germline V gene has CDR1 WNHNN and CDR2 SYGVQD (reference sequence). This CDR3 has 14 residues. Trimming cost V 3 bases and J 10 bases; bases outside gene matches: 11. The CDR3: CASSEIAGTTDQYF. CDR3 in DNA: TGCGCCAGCAGTGAAATAGCGGGGACCACCGACCAGTACTTC.

V and J are TRBV7-3 and TRBJ2-3; 9 nucleotides line up with TRBD2. Germline lookup yields CDR1 SGHTA and CDR2 FQGTGA. This CDR3 has 16 amino acids. V lost 2 bases, J lost 4 bases, and 7 bases stayed unmatched. The CDR3 spells CASSLSGGRAADTQYF. DNA of the CDR3: TGTGCCAGCAGCTTATCGGGCGGGAGGGCAGCAGATACGCAGTATTTT.

The chain carries TRBV28 and TRBJ1-2; possible D gene TRBD1, 6 bases. Trimming pared 6 bases from V and 3 bases from J, leaving 11 bases between. Germline V gene data show CDR1 as MDHEN and CDR2 as SYDVKM. The CDR3 spans 13 residues. In nucleotides, the CDR3 is TGTGCCAGCAGCACACAGGGCTACTATGGCTACACCTTC. It specifies CASSTQGYYGYTF.

This clone was picked up a small number of times. The genes are TRBV7-2 and TRBJ2-7; possible D gene TRBD2, 7 bases. The CDR3 is 15 amino acids. Germline CDR1 reads SGHTA; CDR2 reads FQGNSA. V lost 4 bases to trimming and J lost 3 bases, with 16 bases between them. The CDR3 region is CASSSPRGGGYEQYF. The CDR3 nucleotides are TGTGCCAGCAGCTCCCCTCGGGGAGGGGGCTACGAGCAGTACTTC.